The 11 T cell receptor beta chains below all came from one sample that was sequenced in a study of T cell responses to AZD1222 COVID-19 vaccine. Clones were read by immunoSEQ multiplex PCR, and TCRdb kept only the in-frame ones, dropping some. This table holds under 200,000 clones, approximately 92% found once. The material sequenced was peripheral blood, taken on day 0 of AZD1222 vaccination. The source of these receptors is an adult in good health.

The CDR3 DNA sequence: TGTGCCAGCAGCCCCGAGGAGGGGAGGGGGTATGGCTACACCTTC. This gives the protein CASSPEEGRGYGYTF. V gene TRBV11-2 combines with J gene TRBJ1-2; D possibly corresponds to TRBD1 (6 bases). The germline CDR1 and CDR2 sequences are SGHAT and FQNNGV. V was cut by 5 bases and J by 5 bases, with 18 bases left in between. This CDR3 spans 15 amino acids.

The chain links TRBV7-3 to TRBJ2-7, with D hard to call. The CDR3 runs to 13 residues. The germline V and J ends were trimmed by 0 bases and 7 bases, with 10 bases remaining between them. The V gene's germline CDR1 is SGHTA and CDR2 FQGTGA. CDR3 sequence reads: CASSLTPSLEQYF. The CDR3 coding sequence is TGTGCCAGCAGCTTAACCCCCTCCTTGGAGCAGTACTTC. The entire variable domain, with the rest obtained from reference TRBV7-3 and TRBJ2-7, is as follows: GAGVSQTPSNKVTEKGKYVELRCDPISGHTALYWYRQSLGQGPEFLIYFQGTGAADDSGLPNDRFFAVRPEGSVSTLKIQRTERGDSAVYLCASSLTPSLEQYFGPGTRLTVT.

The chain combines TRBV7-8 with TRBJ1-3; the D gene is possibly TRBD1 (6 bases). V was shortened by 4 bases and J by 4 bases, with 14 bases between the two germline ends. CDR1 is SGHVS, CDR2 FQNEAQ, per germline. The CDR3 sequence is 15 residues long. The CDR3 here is CASSYRVLEGNTIYF. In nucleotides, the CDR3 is TGTGCCAGCAGCTACAGGGTTTTGGAAGGAAACACCATATATTTT.

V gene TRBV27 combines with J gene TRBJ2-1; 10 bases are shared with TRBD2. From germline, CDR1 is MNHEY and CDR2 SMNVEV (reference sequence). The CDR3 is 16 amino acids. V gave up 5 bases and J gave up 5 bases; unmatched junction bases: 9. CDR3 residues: CASSPPGTSENNEQFF. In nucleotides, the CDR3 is TGTGCCAGCAGTCCCCCCGGGACTAGCGAAAACAATGAGCAGTTCTTC.

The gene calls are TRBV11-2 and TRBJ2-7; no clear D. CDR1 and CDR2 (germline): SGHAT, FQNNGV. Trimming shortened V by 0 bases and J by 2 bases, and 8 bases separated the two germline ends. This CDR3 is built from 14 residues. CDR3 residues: CASSLEIVTYEQYF. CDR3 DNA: TGTGCCAGCAGCTTAGAGATAGTTACCTACGAGCAGTACTTC.

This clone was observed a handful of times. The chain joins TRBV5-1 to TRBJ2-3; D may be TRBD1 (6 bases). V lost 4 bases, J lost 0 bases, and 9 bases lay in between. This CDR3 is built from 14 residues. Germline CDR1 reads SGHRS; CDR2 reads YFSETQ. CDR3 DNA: TGCGCCAGCAGCGAGGGACATAGCACAGATACGCAGTATTTT. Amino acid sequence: CASSEGHSTDTQYF. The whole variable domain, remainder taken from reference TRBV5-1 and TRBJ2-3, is KAGVTQTPRYLIKTRGQQVTLSCSPISGHRSVSWYQQTPGQGLQFLFEYFSETQRNKGNFPGRFSGRQFSNSRSEMNVSTLELGDSALYLCASSEGHSTDTQYFGPGTRLTVL.

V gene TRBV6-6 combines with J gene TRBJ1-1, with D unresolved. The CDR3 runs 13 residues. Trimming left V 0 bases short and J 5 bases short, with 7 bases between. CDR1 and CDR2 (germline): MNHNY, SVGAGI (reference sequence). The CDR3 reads CASSYSGRTEAFF. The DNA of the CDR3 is TGTGCCAGCAGTTACTCAGGGAGGACTGAAGCTTTCTTT.

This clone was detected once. CDR3: CASSPRDSTDTQYF. The CDR3 nucleotides read TGCGCCAGCAGCCCCAGGGATAGCACAGATACGCAGTATTTT. V usage is TRBV5-1 and J usage is TRBJ2-3; D possibly corresponds to TRBD1 (5 bases). Trimming removed 4 bases from V and 0 bases from J, with 9 bases in between. CDR3 length: 14 amino acids. CDR1 and CDR2 from the germline V gene are SGHRS and YFSETQ. Combining the CDR3 with reference TRBV5-1 and TRBJ2-3 gives the whole variable domain KAGVTQTPRYLIKTRGQQVTLSCSPISGHRSVSWYQQTPGQGLQFLFEYFSETQRNKGNFPGRFSGRQFSNSRSEMNVSTLELGDSALYLCASSPRDSTDTQYFGPGTRLTVL.

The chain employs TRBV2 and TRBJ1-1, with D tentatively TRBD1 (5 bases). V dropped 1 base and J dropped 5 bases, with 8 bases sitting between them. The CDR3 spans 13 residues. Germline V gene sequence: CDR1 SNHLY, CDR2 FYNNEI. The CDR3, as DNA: TGTGCCAGCAGTGAAGAGAAGGGGACTGAAGCTTTCTTT. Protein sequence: CASSEEKGTEAFF. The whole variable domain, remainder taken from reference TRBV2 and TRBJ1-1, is EPEVTQTPSHQVTQMGQEVILRCVPISNHLYFYWYRQILGQKVEFLVSFYNNEISEKSEIFDDQFSVERPDGSNFTLKIRSTKLEDSAMYFCASSEEKGTEAFFGQGTRLTVV.

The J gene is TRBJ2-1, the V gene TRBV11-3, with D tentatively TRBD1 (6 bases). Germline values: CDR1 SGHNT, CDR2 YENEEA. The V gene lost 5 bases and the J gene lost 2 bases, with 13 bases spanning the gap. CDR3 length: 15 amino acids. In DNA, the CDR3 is TGTGCCAGCAGCGATAGGACAGTGACCTACAATGAGCAGTTCTTC. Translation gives CASSDRTVTYNEQFF. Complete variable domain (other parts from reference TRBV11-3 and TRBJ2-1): EAGVVQSPRYKIIEKKQPVAFWCNPISGHNTLYWYLQNLGQGPELLIRYENEEAVDDSQLPKDRFSAERLKGVDSTLKIQPAELGDSAVYLCASSDRTVTYNEQFFGPGTRLTVL.

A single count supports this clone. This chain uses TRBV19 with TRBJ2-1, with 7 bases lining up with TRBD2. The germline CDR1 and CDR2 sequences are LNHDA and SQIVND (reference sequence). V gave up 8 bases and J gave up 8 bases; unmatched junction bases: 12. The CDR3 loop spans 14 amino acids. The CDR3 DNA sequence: TGTGCCAGTTCGACGGCGGGGGACCTCGATGAGCAGTTCTTC. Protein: CASSTAGDLDEQFF. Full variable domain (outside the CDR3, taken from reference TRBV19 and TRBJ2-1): DGGITQSPKYLFRKEGQNVTLSCEQNLNHDAMYWYRQDPGQGLRLIYYSQIVNDFQKGDIAEGYSVSREKKESFPLTVTSAQKNPTAFYLCASSTAGDLDEQFFGPGTRLTVL.